This is a list of T cell receptor beta chains from one sample in a study of T cell responses to AZD1222 COVID-19 vaccine. Libraries were prepared by immunoSEQ multiplex PCR; TCRdb keeps only in-frame clonotypes and omits some of them. The data hold under 100,000 clones, with approximately 83% observed a single time. Sample: peripheral blood, taken on day 0 of AZD1222 vaccination. Every receptor here comes from an adult in good health. The CDR3 runs from the conserved cysteine through the conserved F or W. D genes are given only for firm matches. Only some rows state a clone size, as once, few, many or a class for expanded clones.

d_call: NA
clone_size: NA
j_call: TRBJ2-5
v_call: TRBV6-5
cdr3_aa: CASGMSETQYF

d_call: TRBD1
clone_size: NA
j_call: TRBJ2-1
v_call: TRBV5-8
cdr3_aa: CASSYLQGNEQFF

d_call: NA
clone_size: NA
j_call: TRBJ2-5
v_call: TRBV27
cdr3_aa: CASSFMREQETQYF

d_call: NA
clone_size: NA
j_call: TRBJ1-6
v_call: TRBV28
cdr3_aa: CASRRVNSPLHF

d_call: TRBD1
clone_size: NA
j_call: TRBJ1-1
v_call: TRBV18
cdr3_aa: CASSTRTGTVGTEAFF

d_call: TRBD2
clone_size: NA
j_call: TRBJ2-1
v_call: TRBV5-4
cdr3_aa: CASSVPGTRLADANEQFF

d_call: NA
clone_size: NA
j_call: TRBJ1-4
v_call: TRBV14
cdr3_aa: CASSQDSGTPLSNEKLFF

d_call: TRBD1
clone_size: once
j_call: TRBJ1-3
v_call: TRBV11-2
cdr3_aa: CASRTGGSGNTIYF

d_call: NA
clone_size: NA
j_call: TRBJ2-2
v_call: TRBV5-1
cdr3_aa: CASSLAAIGELFF

d_call: NA
clone_size: NA
j_call: TRBJ2-7
v_call: TRBV19
cdr3_aa: CASSIAVRGVEQYF

d_call: NA
clone_size: once
j_call: TRBJ2-7
v_call: TRBV3-1/TRBV3-2
cdr3_aa: CASSPRGSAYEQYF

d_call: TRBD2
clone_size: once
j_call: TRBJ2-1
v_call: TRBV14
cdr3_aa: CASSQGLAGVWEQFF

d_call: NA
clone_size: NA
j_call: TRBJ2-7
v_call: TRBV11-2
cdr3_aa: CASSTGGTSTEQYF

d_call: TRBD2
clone_size: NA
j_call: TRBJ2-2
v_call: TRBV28
cdr3_aa: CASSLGEGLANTGELFF

d_call: NA
clone_size: few
j_call: TRBJ1-2
v_call: TRBV7-9
cdr3_aa: CASSLLGVLGGYTF

d_call: NA
clone_size: NA
j_call: TRBJ1-1
v_call: TRBV28
cdr3_aa: CASIPRGNLGAEAFF

d_call: NA
clone_size: NA
j_call: TRBJ2-1
v_call: TRBV4-1
cdr3_aa: CASSPTGPAVGDEQFF

d_call: NA
clone_size: once
j_call: TRBJ1-1
v_call: TRBV10-3
cdr3_aa: CAIRRGGLNTEAFF

d_call: TRBD1
clone_size: NA
j_call: TRBJ1-5
v_call: TRBV7-2
cdr3_aa: CASSLGTGLSQPQHF

d_call: TRBD1
clone_size: NA
j_call: TRBJ1-4
v_call: TRBV7-9
cdr3_aa: CASSIQGLAEKLFF

d_call: TRBD1
clone_size: few
j_call: TRBJ1-1
v_call: TRBV3-1/TRBV3-2
cdr3_aa: CASSQDWGAGQSNTEAFF

d_call: NA
clone_size: NA
j_call: TRBJ2-7
v_call: TRBV7-9
cdr3_aa: CASSFSLGEYEQYF

d_call: TRBD1
clone_size: NA
j_call: TRBJ2-7
v_call: TRBV4-1
cdr3_aa: CASSEPPGQGLGEQYF

d_call: TRBD2
clone_size: NA
j_call: TRBJ2-7
v_call: TRBV2
cdr3_aa: CASSEAATSGRYEQYF

d_call: NA
clone_size: NA
j_call: TRBJ1-1
v_call: TRBV27
cdr3_aa: CASSFERGGTEAFF

d_call: TRBD1
clone_size: NA
j_call: TRBJ1-1
v_call: TRBV27
cdr3_aa: CASSPRQGWTEAFF

d_call: NA
clone_size: many
j_call: TRBJ1-1
v_call: TRBV18
cdr3_aa: CASSPSEGTEAFF

d_call: NA
clone_size: once
j_call: TRBJ2-7
v_call: TRBV11-3
cdr3_aa: CASSHEVEQYF

d_call: TRBD1
clone_size: NA
j_call: TRBJ1-5
v_call: TRBV5-1
cdr3_aa: CASSREVQGRNQPQHF

d_call: TRBD2
clone_size: NA
j_call: TRBJ2-7
v_call: TRBV5-1
cdr3_aa: CASSLALGGSRDEQYF

d_call: NA
clone_size: NA
j_call: TRBJ2-3
v_call: TRBV27
cdr3_aa: CASRLAVGPDTQYF

d_call: NA
clone_size: NA
j_call: TRBJ2-2
v_call: TRBV7-8
cdr3_aa: CASSPQGLNTGELFF

d_call: TRBD1
clone_size: NA
j_call: TRBJ2-7
v_call: TRBV6-5
cdr3_aa: CASSYSGTGGSYEQYF

d_call: NA
clone_size: NA
j_call: TRBJ1-2
v_call: TRBV6-1
cdr3_aa: CASSESPWGPWYGYTF

d_call: NA
clone_size: NA
j_call: TRBJ2-6
v_call: TRBV4-2
cdr3_aa: CASSQDTSSGANVLTF

d_call: NA
clone_size: NA
j_call: TRBJ1-1
v_call: TRBV19
cdr3_aa: CASSIDLAENTEAFF

d_call: TRBD2
clone_size: NA
j_call: TRBJ2-3
v_call: TRBV6-6
cdr3_aa: CASSVSSGGEGTQYF

d_call: NA
clone_size: NA
j_call: TRBJ2-1
v_call: TRBV12-5
cdr3_aa: CASGGNNEQFF

d_call: NA
clone_size: once
j_call: TRBJ2-3
v_call: TRBV6-5
cdr3_aa: CASSYSFSTDTQYF

d_call: NA
clone_size: NA
j_call: TRBJ1-2
v_call: TRBV7-2
cdr3_aa: CASSLDSLGGYTF

d_call: NA
clone_size: NA
j_call: TRBJ1-5
v_call: TRBV29-1
cdr3_aa: CSVSPAAGANQPQHF

d_call: TRBD1
clone_size: NA
j_call: TRBJ2-5
v_call: TRBV5-4
cdr3_aa: CASSPWTGAQETQYF

d_call: TRBD2
clone_size: once
j_call: TRBJ2-1
v_call: TRBV10-1
cdr3_aa: CASSGRNRLAGGTYNEQFF

d_call: NA
clone_size: few
j_call: TRBJ1-1
v_call: TRBV7-9
cdr3_aa: CASSLGVGQNTEAFF

d_call: TRBD2
clone_size: NA
j_call: TRBJ2-7
v_call: TRBV7-2
cdr3_aa: CASSPWTSGSYEQYF

d_call: NA
clone_size: NA
j_call: TRBJ1-1
v_call: TRBV6-5
cdr3_aa: CASSFNPSGVSTEAFF

d_call: TRBD2
clone_size: NA
j_call: TRBJ2-5
v_call: TRBV7-2
cdr3_aa: CASSDYSGRETQYF

d_call: NA
clone_size: NA
j_call: TRBJ2-7
v_call: TRBV21-1
cdr3_aa: CASSKNPKGDTSYEQYF

d_call: TRBD1
clone_size: NA
j_call: TRBJ1-6
v_call: TRBV7-9
cdr3_aa: CASSLGDRYNSPLHF

d_call: TRBD1
clone_size: NA
j_call: TRBJ1-1
v_call: TRBV18
cdr3_aa: CASSPPGQGTEAFF

d_call: TRBD2
clone_size: NA
j_call: TRBJ2-7
v_call: TRBV7-2
cdr3_aa: CASSLKGLAGVWRYEQYF

d_call: NA
clone_size: NA
j_call: TRBJ1-1
v_call: TRBV10-3
cdr3_aa: CAIGAYKNTEAFF

d_call: TRBD1
clone_size: NA
j_call: TRBJ1-5
v_call: TRBV19
cdr3_aa: CASSAGQGLSNQPQHF

d_call: TRBD1
clone_size: NA
j_call: TRBJ1-4
v_call: TRBV29-1
cdr3_aa: CSVRQGAGNEKLFF

d_call: TRBD2
clone_size: NA
j_call: TRBJ2-7
v_call: TRBV11-2
cdr3_aa: CASSSGLAVSYEQYF

d_call: TRBD2
clone_size: NA
j_call: TRBJ2-7
v_call: TRBV2
cdr3_aa: CASSLAGGTYEQYF

d_call: NA
clone_size: NA
j_call: TRBJ2-7
v_call: TRBV12-3/TRBV12-4
cdr3_aa: CASSFLALREQYF

d_call: TRBD1
clone_size: few
j_call: TRBJ1-2
v_call: TRBV7-9
cdr3_aa: CASSLGTGQGGYTF

d_call: NA
clone_size: NA
j_call: TRBJ1-1
v_call: TRBV12-5
cdr3_aa: CASGPADSPFEAFF

d_call: NA
clone_size: NA
j_call: TRBJ2-3
v_call: TRBV5-1
cdr3_aa: CASSSALTSTDTQYF